Each of the 25 T cell receptor beta chains below was sequenced from the same sample in a study of T cell changes during pregnancy in multiple sclerosis (dated by TCRdb to about 2019). The library was obtained by the immunoSEQ multiplex PCR assay. Not all clones reach the TCRdb copy of this immuneACCESS table, which keeps in-frame sequences only. Checked studies attribute under half of the gap to unresolved V genes and leave the rest unexplained. This sample has 35,000 or so clones in its table, and around 89% of those were observed once. Approximately 10% of the sample is taken by the ten largest. Specimen: CD8+ T cells from peripheral blood mononuclear cells, collected in the third trimester of pregnancy. The source is a female donor with multiple sclerosis, enrolled in a pregnancy study.

V gene TRBV29-1 combines with J gene TRBJ2-6, with D maybe TRBD1 (5 bases). The V gene's germline CDR1 is SQVTM and CDR2 ANQGSEA. Trimming took off 4 bases at V and 0 bases at J, with 13 bases between the two ends. The CDR3 is 16 residues long. The CDR3 DNA sequence: TGCAGCGTTGTGGCAGGGAAAAGCTCTGGGGCCAACGTCCTGACTTTC. It encodes CSVVAGKSSGANVLTF.

This sequence joins TRBV6-5 and TRBJ1-1; D unresolved. The V end was cut by 4 bases, the J end by 1 base, with 7 bases between. The CDR3 extends over 13 amino acids. Looked up from germline, CDR1 is MNHEY and CDR2 is SVGAGI. The CDR3 DNA reads TGTGCCAGCAGTTCCCACGGGAACACTGAAGCTTTCTTT. Residues: CASSSHGNTEAFF.

The V call is TRBV2, the J call TRBJ2-7, with D uncertain. There are 12 residues in the CDR3. Per the germline V gene, CDR1 is SNHLY and CDR2 is FYNNEI. Trimming pared 5 bases from V and 3 bases from J, leaving 8 bases between. CDR3 in DNA: TGTGCCAGCAGTCCAGGAATCTACGAGCAGTACTTC. This gives the protein CASSPGIYEQYF.

The chain carries TRBV4-1 and TRBJ2-1; tentative D call: TRBD2 (6 bases). The CDR3 spans 14 residues. The germline gives CDR1 MGHRA, CDR2 YSYEKL. The V and J ends lost 0 bases and 8 bases respectively, with 11 bases between them. The CDR3, as DNA: TGCGCCAGCAGCCAAGATGGAGGGCCTGATGAGCAGTTCTTC. The encoded protein is CASSQDGGPDEQFF.

The chain employs TRBV10-1 and TRBJ2-2, with a tentative D call TRBD1 (8 bases). Germline V gives CDR1 WNHNN, CDR2 SYGVQD (reference sequence). The CDR3 has 17 amino acids. Trimming pared 2 bases from V and 1 base from J, leaving 14 bases between. CDR3 coding DNA: TGCGCCAGCAGTGAGCCGTACAGGGGGGGGAACACCGGGGAGCTGTTTTTT. It encodes CASSEPYRGGNTGELFF.

The chain carries TRBV9 and TRBJ2-2; D is possibly TRBD2 (5 bases). The length of the CDR3 is 16 residues. Trimming removed 2 bases at V and 4 bases at J, with 15 bases between. Germline loops: CDR1 SGDLS, CDR2 YYNGEE. Here the CDR3 reads CASSVNPLASTGELFF. The CDR3 bases are TGTGCCAGCAGCGTGAATCCCTTAGCGAGCACCGGGGAGCTGTTTTTT.

The rearrangement joins TRBV7-9 to TRBJ1-1; a weak D match, TRBD1 (6 bases). The CDR3 has 13 residues. Trimming took 5 bases from V and 6 from J, leaving 13 bases between them. The germline CDR1 and CDR2 sequences are SEHNR and FQNEAQ (reference sequence). The CDR3 sequence is CASSDRQAPEAFF. The CDR3 DNA follows: TGTGCCAGCAGCGATCGACAGGCCCCTGAAGCTTTCTTT.

The chain has TRBV7-9 and TRBJ1-1; 7 positions agree with TRBD1. With 4 bases clipped from V and 4 bases from J, the junction kept 9 bases outside the gene matches. Germline loops: CDR1 SEHNR, CDR2 FQNEAQ (reference sequence). The CDR3 is 15 amino acids. CDR3 bases: TGTGCCAGCAGCTCTCTGTCAGGGGGGAGCACTGAAGCTTTCTTT. It translates to CASSSLSGGSTEAFF.

This chain uses TRBV6-1 with TRBJ2-1, with D possibly matching TRBD1 (6 bases). The CDR3 length is 14 residues. V lost 3 bases to trimming and J lost 9 bases, with 15 bases between them. CDR1 and CDR2 from the germline V gene are MNHNS and SASEGT. The CDR3 sequence is CASSDSGEAREQFF. The CDR3 DNA reads TGTGCCAGCAGTGATTCAGGGGAAGCACGTGAGCAGTTCTTC.

Details on this clone: Other DNA variants within this sample encode the same CDR3. The chain uses TRBV7-6 and TRBJ2-7; 7 bases line up with TRBD1. V trimming: 1 base; J trimming: 5 bases; junction bases outside the gene matches: 5. Germline V gives CDR1 SGHVS, CDR2 FNYEAQ. CDR3 length equals 14 residues. The CDR3 reads CASSLGQGVDEQYF. The CDR3 region has the DNA TGTGCCAGCAGCTTAGGGCAGGGGGTCGACGAGCAGTACTTC.

CDR3 sequence reads: CASSSRTGLNSPLHF. CDR3 DNA sequence: TGTGCCAGCAGTTCCCGGACAGGGTTAAATTCACCCCTCCACTTT. This chain links TRBV6-5 with TRBJ1-6; 8 nucleotides align to TRBD1. Germline V CDR1 and CDR2: MNHEY, SVGAGI. CDR3 length: 15 residues. With 4 bases clipped from V and 7 bases from J, the junction kept 6 bases outside the gene matches.

V is TRBV19 and J is TRBJ2-3, with 7 positions matching TRBD1. Germline V gives CDR1 LNHDA, CDR2 SQIVND (reference sequence). Trimming took 7 bases from V and 1 from J; bases not matched to a gene: 5. This CDR3 region has 14 residues. CDR3 nucleotides: TGTGCCAGTACCGCAGGACAGGGCACAGATACGCAGTATTTT. Protein: CASTAGQGTDTQYF.

The genes are TRBV6-4 and TRBJ2-3; 14 bases fit TRBD2. V lost 3 bases and J lost 7; bases outside the gene matches: 3. Germline CDR1 reads MRHNA; CDR2 reads SNTAGT. The CDR3 runs to 15 residues. CDR3 coding DNA: TGTGCCAGCAGTGAGACTAGCGGGGGGGCGAATACGCAGTATTTT. Its translation: CASSETSGGANTQYF.

The chain uses TRBV6-1 and TRBJ2-1, with D uncertain. Germline loops: CDR1 MNHNS, CDR2 SASEGT. With 0 bases removed from V and 9 bases from J, the gap between germline ends came to 12 bases. This CDR3 contains 14 residues. CDR3 nucleotides: TGTGCCAGCAGTGAAGCTTACTTATTAAGTGAGCAGTTCTTC. Its protein product is CASSEAYLLSEQFF.

The chain links TRBV6-4 to TRBJ2-6, with unresolved D. Germline loops: CDR1 MRHNA, CDR2 SNTAGT. The CDR3 sequence is 17 residues long. The V and J ends lost 0 bases and 0 bases respectively, with 9 bases between them. The CDR3 DNA reads TGTGCCAGCAGTGACTCAGCAGGAACCTCTGGGGCCAACGTCCTGACTTTC. Residues: CASSDSAGTSGANVLTF.

The V gene is TRBV28, the J gene TRBJ1-1; D ambiguous. The CDR3 runs 11 residues. V dropped 7 bases and J dropped 0 bases, with 3 bases sitting between them. Germline lookup yields CDR1 MDHEN and CDR2 SYDVKM. DNA of the CDR3: TGTGCCAGCACCTTGAACACTGAAGCTTTCTTT. This encodes CASTLNTEAFF.

Only one count was recorded for this clone. V usage is TRBV11-3 and J usage is TRBJ2-7; D gene uncertain. Trimming removed 1 base from V and 5 bases from J, with 12 bases in between. The CDR3 runs to 14 residues. The germline V gene has CDR1 SGHNT and CDR2 YENEEA. The CDR3 reads CASSLGYDADEQYF. For the CDR3, the DNA is TGTGCCAGCAGCTTAGGATATGACGCGGACGAGCAGTACTTC.

This clone was detected only once. V is TRBV6-6 and J is TRBJ2-1, with D perhaps matching TRBD2 (6 bases). The length of the CDR3 is 15 residues. CDR1 and CDR2 (germline): MNHNY, SVGAGI (reference sequence). V was clipped by 2 bases and J by 6 bases, with 14 bases between them. The CDR3 DNA is TGTGCCAGCAGTTACGTCGGGGACTCTTCCAATGAGCAGTTCTTC. The encoded protein is CASSYVGDSSNEQFF.

The CDR3: CASSEALTGSNQPQHF. CDR3 DNA: TGTGCCAGCAGTGAAGCGCTTACAGGGAGCAATCAGCCCCAGCATTTT. The genes are TRBV2 and TRBJ1-5, with D possibly matching TRBD1 (6 bases). The CDR3 totals 16 residues. Germline loops: CDR1 SNHLY, CDR2 FYNNEI. V was pared by 0 bases and J by 1 base, with 10 bases between. The complete variable domain, with remaining parts taken from reference TRBV2 and TRBJ1-5, reads EPEVTQTPSHQVTQMGQEVILRCVPISNHLYFYWYRQILGQKVEFLVSFYNNEISEKSEIFDDQFSVERPDGSNFTLKIRSTKLEDSAMYFCASSEALTGSNQPQHFGDGTRLSIL.

The V gene is TRBV25-1, the J gene TRBJ1-1; 8 bases align to TRBD1. This CDR3 region has 14 residues. Losses at the gene ends were 3 bases for V and 4 bases for J; bases not matched to a gene: 4. CDR1 is MGHDK and CDR2 is SYGVNS in the germline V gene. The CDR3 sequence is CASSDTGGATEAFF. CDR3 in DNA: TGTGCCAGCAGTGACACAGGGGGGGCCACTGAAGCTTTCTTT.

The chain employs TRBV6-1 and TRBJ1-1, with 9 positions matching TRBD1. V was clipped by 2 bases and J by 4 bases; unmatched bases: 11. The CDR3 is made up of 17 amino acids. CDR1 and CDR2 from the germline V gene are MNHNS and SASEGT. This chain's CDR3 is CASSELGTGTDGTEAFF. In DNA form, the CDR3 reads TGTGCCAGCAGTGAACTGGGGACAGGGACGGATGGCACTGAAGCTTTCTTT.

A few counts support this clone. The chain uses TRBV2 and TRBJ1-2; possible D gene TRBD1, 5 bases. V gave up 3 bases and J gave up 1 base, with 15 bases separating them. The CDR3 is 16 residues long. The V gene's germline CDR1 is SNHLY and CDR2 FYNNEI. The CDR3 DNA follows: TGTGCCAGCAGTGAGTTCCCAAGGGGTGGTAACTATGGCTACACCTTC. Residues: CASSEFPRGGNYGYTF.

The gene calls are TRBV5-1 and TRBJ1-6, with D maybe TRBD1 (5 bases). This CDR3 is 15 amino acids long. V lost 5 bases and J lost 7, with 16 bases in between. CDR1 and CDR2 (germline): SGHRS, YFSETQ. The CDR3 region is CASRERFSGNSPLHF. The DNA for the CDR3 is TGCGCCAGCAGGGAAAGGTTTTCAGGGAATTCACCCCTCCACTTT.

The V gene is TRBV29-1, the J gene TRBJ2-7; 9 bases are a match to TRBD2. The CDR3 loop spans 14 amino acids. Unmatched junction bases numbered 7, after V lost 7 bases and J lost 0 bases. CDR1 and CDR2 (germline): SQVTM, ANQGSEA. CDR3 nucleotides: TGCAGCGCCTTTAGCGGGAGAAGCTCCTACGAGCAGTACTTC. It translates to CSAFSGRSSYEQYF.

This chain connects TRBV4-1 to TRBJ2-7; 10 bases map to TRBD1. In germline, CDR1 is MGHRA, CDR2 YSYEKL. The V and J ends lost 3 bases and 5 bases, in that order; junction bases with no gene match: 7. This CDR3 spans 15 amino acids. The CDR3 DNA is TGCGCCAGCAGCCACTACCGGGACAGGGGTCACGAGCAGTACTTC. It codes for CASSHYRDRGHEQYF.